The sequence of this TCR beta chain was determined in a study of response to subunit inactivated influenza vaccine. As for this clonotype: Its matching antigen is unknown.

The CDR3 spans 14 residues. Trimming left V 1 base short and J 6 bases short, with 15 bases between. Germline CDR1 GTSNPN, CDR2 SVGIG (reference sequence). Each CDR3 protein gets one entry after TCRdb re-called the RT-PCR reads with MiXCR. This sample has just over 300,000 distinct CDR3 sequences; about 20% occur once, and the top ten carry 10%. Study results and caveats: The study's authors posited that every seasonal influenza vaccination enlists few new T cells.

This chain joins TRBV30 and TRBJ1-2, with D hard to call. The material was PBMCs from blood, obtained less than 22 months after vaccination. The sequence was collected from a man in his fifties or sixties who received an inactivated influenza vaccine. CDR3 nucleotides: TGTGCCTGGAGTGACCCCGGAGGCTGGGATGGCTACACCTTC. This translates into CAWSDPGGWDGYTF.